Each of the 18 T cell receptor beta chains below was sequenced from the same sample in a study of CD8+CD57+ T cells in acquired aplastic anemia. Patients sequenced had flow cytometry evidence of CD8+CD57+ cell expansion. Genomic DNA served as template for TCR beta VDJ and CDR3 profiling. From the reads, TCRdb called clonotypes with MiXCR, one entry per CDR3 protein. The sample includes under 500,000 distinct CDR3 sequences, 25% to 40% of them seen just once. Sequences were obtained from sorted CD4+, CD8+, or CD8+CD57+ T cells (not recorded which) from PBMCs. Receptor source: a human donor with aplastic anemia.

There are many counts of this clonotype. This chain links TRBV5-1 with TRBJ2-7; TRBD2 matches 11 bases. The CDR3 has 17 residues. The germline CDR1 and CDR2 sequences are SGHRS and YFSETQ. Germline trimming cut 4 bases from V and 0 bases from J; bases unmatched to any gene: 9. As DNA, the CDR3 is TGCGCCAGCAGCAGCGGACTAGCGGGCCGCAGCTCCTACGAGCAGTACTTC. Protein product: CASSSGLAGRSSYEQYF.

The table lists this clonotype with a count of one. CDR3 region: CASSLGLAGPTDTQYF. As DNA, the CDR3 is TGTGCCAGCAGTCTAGGACTAGCGGGACCCACAGATACGCAGTATTTT. This chain joins TRBV7-8 and TRBJ2-3; 12 positions agree with TRBD2. Germline lookup yields CDR1 SGHVS and CDR2 FQNEAQ. V lost 6 bases and J lost 2; bases outside the gene matches: 6. The CDR3 is 16 residues long.

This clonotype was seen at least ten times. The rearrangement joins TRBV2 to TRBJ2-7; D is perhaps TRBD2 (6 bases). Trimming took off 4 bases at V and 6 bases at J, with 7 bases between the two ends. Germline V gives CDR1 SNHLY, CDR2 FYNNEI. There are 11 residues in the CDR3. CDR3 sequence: CASSAGGEQYF. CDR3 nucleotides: TGTGCCAGCAGTGCCGGGGGCGAGCAGTACTTC. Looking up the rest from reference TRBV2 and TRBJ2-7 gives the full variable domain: EPEVTQTPSHQVTQMGQEVILRCVPISNHLYFYWYRQILGQKVEFLVSFYNNEISEKSEIFDDQFSVERPDGSNFTLKIRSTKLEDSAMYFCASSAGGEQYFGPGTRLTVT.

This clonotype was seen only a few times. DNA for the CDR3: TGTGCCAGCAGCTCCGAGGGACAGGGTTATGGAAACACCATATATTTT. It encodes CASSSEGQGYGNTIYF. The chain links TRBV7-2 to TRBJ1-3; 9 nucleotides align to TRBD1. The germline gives CDR1 SGHTA, CDR2 FQGNSA. The CDR3 has 16 residues. V lost 4 bases, J lost 3 bases, and 7 bases stayed unmatched.

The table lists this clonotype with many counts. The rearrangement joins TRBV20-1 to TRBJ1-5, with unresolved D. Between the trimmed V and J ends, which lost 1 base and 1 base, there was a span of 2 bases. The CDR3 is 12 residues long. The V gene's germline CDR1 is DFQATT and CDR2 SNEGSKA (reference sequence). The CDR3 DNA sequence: TGCAGTGCTAGAGCCAGCAATCAGCCCCAGCATTTT. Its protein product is CSARASNQPQHF.

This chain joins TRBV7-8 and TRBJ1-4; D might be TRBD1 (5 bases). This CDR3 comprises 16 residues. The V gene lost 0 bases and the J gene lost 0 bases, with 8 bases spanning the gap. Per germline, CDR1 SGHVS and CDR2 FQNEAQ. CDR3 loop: CASSLAGGATNEKLFF. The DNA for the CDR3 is TGTGCCAGCAGCTTAGCCGGGGGAGCAACTAATGAAAAACTGTTTTTT. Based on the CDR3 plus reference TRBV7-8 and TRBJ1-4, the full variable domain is GAGVSQSPRYKVAKRGQDVALRCDPISGHVSLFWYQQALGQGPEFLTYFQNEAQLDKSGLPSDRFFAERPEGSVSTLKIQRTQQEDSAVYLCASSLAGGATNEKLFFGSGTQLSVL.

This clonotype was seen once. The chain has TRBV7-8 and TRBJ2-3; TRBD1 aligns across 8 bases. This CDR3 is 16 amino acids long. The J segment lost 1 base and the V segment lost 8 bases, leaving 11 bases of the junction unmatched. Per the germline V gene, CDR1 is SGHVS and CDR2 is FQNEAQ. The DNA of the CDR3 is TGTGCCAGCTCACCGCCGACAGGGGTAGGCACAGATACGCAGTATTTT. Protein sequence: CASSPPTGVGTDTQYF.

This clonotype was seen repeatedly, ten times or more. Written as DNA, the CDR3 is TGCAGTGCTAGAAGGGGACAGAGCTCCTATAATTCACCCCTCCACTTT. Its translation: CSARRGQSSYNSPLHF. The chain combines TRBV20-1 with TRBJ1-6; 7 bases match TRBD1. Germline assignment: CDR1 DFQATT and CDR2 SNEGSKA (reference sequence). The CDR3 covers 16 residues. V gave up 2 bases and J gave up 0 bases; unmatched junction bases: 4.

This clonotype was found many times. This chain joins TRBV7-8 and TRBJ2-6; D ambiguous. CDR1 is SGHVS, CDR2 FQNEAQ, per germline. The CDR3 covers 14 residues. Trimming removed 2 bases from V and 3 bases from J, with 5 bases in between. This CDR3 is CASSLTHGANVLTF. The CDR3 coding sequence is TGTGCCAGCAGCTTAACACATGGGGCCAACGTCCTGACTTTC.

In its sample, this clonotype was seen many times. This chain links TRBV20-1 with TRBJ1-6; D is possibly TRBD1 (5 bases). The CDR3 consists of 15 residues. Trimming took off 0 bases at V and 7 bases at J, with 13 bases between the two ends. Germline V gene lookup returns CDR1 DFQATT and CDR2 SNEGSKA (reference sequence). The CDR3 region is CSARDVGGGNSPLHF. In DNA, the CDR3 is TGCAGTGCTAGAGATGTGGGGGGAGGGAATTCACCCCTCCACTTT.

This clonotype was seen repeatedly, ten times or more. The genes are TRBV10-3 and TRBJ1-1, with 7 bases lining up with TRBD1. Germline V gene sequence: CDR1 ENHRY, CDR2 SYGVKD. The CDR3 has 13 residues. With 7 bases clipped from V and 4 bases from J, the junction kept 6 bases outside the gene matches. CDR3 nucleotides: TGTGCCATCACAGGGGGAGTAAGCACTGAAGCTTTCTTT. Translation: CAITGGVSTEAFF.

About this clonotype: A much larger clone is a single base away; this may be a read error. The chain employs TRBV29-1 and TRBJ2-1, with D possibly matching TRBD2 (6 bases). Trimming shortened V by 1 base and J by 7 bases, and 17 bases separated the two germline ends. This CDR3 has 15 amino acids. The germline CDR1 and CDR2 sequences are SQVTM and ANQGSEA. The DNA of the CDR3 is TGCAGCGTTGAAGTGGTAGCGGAAGTCATAAATGAGCAGTTCTTC. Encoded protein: CSVEVVAEVINEQFF.

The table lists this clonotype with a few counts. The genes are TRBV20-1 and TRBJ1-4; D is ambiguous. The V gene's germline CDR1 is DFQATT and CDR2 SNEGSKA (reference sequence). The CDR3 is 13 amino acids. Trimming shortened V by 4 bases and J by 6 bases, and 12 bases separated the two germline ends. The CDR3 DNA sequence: TGCAGTGCTAAAAGAGGTGCGGATGAAAAACTGTTTTTT. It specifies CSAKRGADEKLFF.

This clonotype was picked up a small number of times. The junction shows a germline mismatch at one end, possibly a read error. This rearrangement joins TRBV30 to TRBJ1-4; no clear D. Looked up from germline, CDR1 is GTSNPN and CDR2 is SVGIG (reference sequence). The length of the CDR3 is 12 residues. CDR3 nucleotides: TGTGCCTCGAGTACAACTAATGAAAAACTGTTTTTT. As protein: CASSTTNEKLFF.

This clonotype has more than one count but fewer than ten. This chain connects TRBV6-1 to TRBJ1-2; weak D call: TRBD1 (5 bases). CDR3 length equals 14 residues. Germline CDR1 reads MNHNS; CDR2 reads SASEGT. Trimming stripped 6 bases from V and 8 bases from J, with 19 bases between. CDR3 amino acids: CASRTGTTPGGYTF. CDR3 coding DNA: TGTGCCAGCAGGACCGGGACGACGCCGGGAGGCTACACCTTC.

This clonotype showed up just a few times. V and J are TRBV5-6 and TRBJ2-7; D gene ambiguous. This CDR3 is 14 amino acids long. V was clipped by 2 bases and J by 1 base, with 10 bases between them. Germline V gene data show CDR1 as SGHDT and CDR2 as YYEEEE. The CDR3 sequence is CASSFPAGSYEQYF. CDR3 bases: TGTGCCAGCAGCTTCCCAGCTGGGTCCTACGAGCAGTACTTC. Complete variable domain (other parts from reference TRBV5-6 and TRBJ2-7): DAGVTQSPTHLIKTRGQQVTLRCSPKSGHDTVSWYQQALGQGPQFIFQYYEEEERQRGNFPDRFSGHQFPNYSSELNVNALLLGDSALYLCASSFPAGSYEQYFGPGTRLTVT.

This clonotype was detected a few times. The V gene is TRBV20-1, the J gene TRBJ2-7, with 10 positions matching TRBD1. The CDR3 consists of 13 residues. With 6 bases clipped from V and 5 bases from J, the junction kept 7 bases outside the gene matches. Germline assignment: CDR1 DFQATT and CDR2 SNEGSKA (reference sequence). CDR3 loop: CSAPRQGAHEQYF. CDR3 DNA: TGCAGTGCCCCTCGACAGGGGGCCCACGAGCAGTACTTC.

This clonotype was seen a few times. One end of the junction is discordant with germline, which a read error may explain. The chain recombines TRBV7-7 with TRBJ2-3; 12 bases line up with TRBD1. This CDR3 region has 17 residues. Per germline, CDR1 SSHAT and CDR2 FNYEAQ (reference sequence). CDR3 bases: TGTGCTAGCAGCTTAGGGACAGGGGGCGGGAGCACAGATACGCAGTATTTT. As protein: CASSLGTGGGSTDTQYF.